The 7 T cell receptor beta chains given below trace back to one sample, sequenced in a study of beta chain features in type 1 diabetes. Study-level results: Within each of all four CD4+ subsets, Type 1 diabetes patients had TCRB CDR3s that were moderately but significantly shorter.

No antigen is known for these receptors. The entirety of the isolated RNA underwent reverse transcription, so expressed TCRB transcripts were sequenced. The data were produced by immunoSEQ multiplex PCR, yet TCRdb's version contains in-frame clones alone and is incomplete. The table has roughly 730,000 clones, roughly 13% seen once. Input material: naive CD4+ T cells from blood. These receptors were obtained from a man aged 18-30 years with type 1 diabetes.

This clone was seen a few times. The genes are TRBV5-1 and TRBJ2-3; D possibly corresponds to TRBD2 (6 bases). The germline V gene has CDR1 SGHRS and CDR2 YFSETQ. The V gene lost 3 bases and the J gene lost 2 bases, with 10 bases spanning the gap. This CDR3 has 14 residues. The DNA of the CDR3 is TGCGCCAGCAGCTCCCAGGACTACACAGATACGCAGTATTTT. It is translated as CASSSQDYTDTQYF.

Only a few counts were recorded for this clone. This chain links TRBV18 with TRBJ2-7; D not resolved. Germline V lookup: CDR1 KGHSH, CDR2 LQKENI. V shed 0 bases and J shed 3 bases, with 6 bases lying between them. The CDR3 extends over 13 amino acids. Here the CDR3 DNA reads TGTGCCAGCTCACCACCCGGCCTCTACGAGCAGTACTTC. As protein: CASSPPGLYEQYF.

This rearrangement joins TRBV6-5 to TRBJ1-2; D is unclear. The V gene lost 4 bases and the J gene lost 9 bases, with 21 bases spanning the gap. The length of the CDR3 is 15 residues. Germline CDR1 is MNHEY and CDR2 is SVGAGI. CDR3 sequence reads: CASSSPEGGRRSYTF. For the CDR3, the DNA is TGTGCCAGCAGTTCCCCTGAGGGAGGTCGTCGGAGCTACACCTTC.

The chain is built from TRBV7-2 and TRBJ2-7; perhaps D is TRBD1 or TRBD2 (5 bases each). Looked up from germline, CDR1 is SGHTA and CDR2 is FQGNSA. This CDR3 spans 13 amino acids. With 5 bases removed from V and 7 bases from J, the gap between germline ends came to 15 bases. The CDR3: CASSTRGAREQYF. As DNA, the CDR3 is TGTGCCAGCAGCACCCGAGGGGCGCGAGAGCAGTACTTC. Drawing the rest from reference TRBV7-2 and TRBJ2-7, the complete variable domain is GAGVSQSPSNKVTEKGKDVELRCDPISGHTALYWYRQSLGQGLEFLIYFQGNSAPDKSGLPSDRFSAERTGGSVSTLTIQRTQQEDSAVYLCASSTRGAREQYFGPGTRLTVT.

This clone has just a few counts. The rearrangement joins TRBV7-8 to TRBJ1-2; no clear D gene. The germline V gene encodes CDR1 SGHVS and CDR2 FQNEAQ. Trimming left V 5 bases short and J 0 bases short, with 7 bases between. The CDR3 is made up of 13 amino acids. In DNA, the CDR3 is TGTGCCAGCAGCGGCCGGACTAACTATGGCTACACCTTC. Translation: CASSGRTNYGYTF.

This clone was seen more than once but under ten times. The CDR3 sequence: CASSQDLGQPNLQYF. The CDR3 DNA reads TGTGCCAGCAGCCAAGATCTGGGACAGCCGAATCTCCAGTACTTC. This chain connects TRBV4-2 to TRBJ2-7; TRBD1 matches at 7 bases. The junction had 12 bases not matched to a gene; V was cut back by 0 bases and J by 10 bases. The germline V gene encodes CDR1 LGHNA and CDR2 YNFKEQ. The CDR3 is 15 amino acids.

The rearrangement links TRBV6-1 to TRBJ2-5; D might be TRBD2 (5 bases). Trimming removed 6 bases at V and 3 bases at J, with 14 bases between. CDR1 and CDR2 from the germline V gene are MNHNS and SASEGT. The CDR3 is made up of 14 amino acids. The CDR3 DNA reads TGTGCCAGCAGCCCGACGGGGTTTGAAGAGACCCAGTACTTC. Amino acids: CASSPTGFEETQYF.